This T cell receptor beta chain was sequenced during a study of STAT3 mutations in large granular lymphocyte leukemia. Across the whole study: Among longitudinally sequenced T-LGLL patients, roughly half had canonical activating STAT3 mutations detected.

The protocol was immunoSEQ multiplex PCR, while the TCRdb copy is restricted to in-frame clones and leaves out a portion. The table lists roughly 46,000 clones, about 81% of them singletons, with approximately 0.41% in the top ten. Concerning this clone itself: Its antigen is unidentified.

Whole-study results and caveats: In some patients, a small highly pathogenic clone possibly went undetected. At least one immunodominant TCR beta clonotype appeared in every T-cell large granular lymphocyte leukemia patient. All newly emerging clones after therapy were STAT3 wild type. Variable sampling intervals and differing treatment regimens complicated linking therapy response to TCR clonal burden changes.

Source material: PBMCs. The receptor was isolated from a human donor with T large granular lymphocyte leukemia. Some clones in this sample may be carry-over from other donors' samples.

The CDR3 DNA follows: TGTGCCAGCAGTCTGACCGCAGATACTGAAAAACTGTTTTTT. Translation gives CASSLTADTEKLFF. The genes are TRBV6-1 and TRBJ1-4; D not resolved. Between the trimmed V and J ends, which lost 5 bases and 7 bases, there was a span of 14 bases. The CDR3 loop spans 14 amino acids. CDR1 is MNHNS and CDR2 is SASEGT in the germline V gene.